The present TCR beta chain was sequenced within a study of Graves' ophthalmopathy and Graves' hyperthyroidism. The CDR3 runs 15 residues. V was pared by 6 bases and J by 3 bases, with 10 bases of the junction left unmatched. CDR1 is SNHLY and CDR2 is FYNNEI in the germline V gene. The PBMCs originated from approximately 9.5 ml of fresh peripheral blood. The sequenced template was RNA, covering the TCR beta CDR3 region. Amplification began with first-round RT-PCR using HTBI primers, then second-round multiplex PCR was performed. TCRdb re-derived calls from the multiplex PCR reads in MiXCR, one entry per CDR3 protein. The data hold about 370,000 distinct CDR3 sequences, with 15% to 20% observed a single time.

The genes are TRBV2 and TRBJ2-7, with 8 bases identical to TRBD1. The origin of this receptor is an adult woman with stable Graves' hyperthyroidism. The sequenced material came from peripheral blood. Here the CDR3 reads CASSEMGQEYYEQYF. The CDR3 nucleotides are TGTGCCAGCAGCGAAATGGGACAGGAGTACTACGAGCAGTACTTC. Drawing the rest from reference TRBV2 and TRBJ2-7, the complete variable domain is EPEVTQTPSHQVTQMGQEVILRCVPISNHLYFYWYRQILGQKVEFLVSFYNNEISEKSEIFDDQFSVERPDGSNFTLKIRSTKLEDSAMYFCASSEMGQEYYEQYFGPGTRLTVT.